These 10 T cell receptor beta chains were all obtained from the same sample, sequenced in a study of Ad26.COV2.S vaccination and SARS-CoV-2 variants. Specified treatment: roughly 18 received Ad26.COV2.S at low or high dose, single or two shots; about 5 received placebo; per-sample allocation not given. Each sample was drawn 63 days after the first injection (of vaccine or placebo). Produced via immunoSEQ multiplex PCR; TCRdb's table is partial and in-frame only. The sample consists of a few hundred thousand clones, approximately 90% of them appearing once. Source: peripheral blood, taken in a trial of Ad26.COV2.S vaccine versus placebo. All receptors derive from a person between 18 and 65 years old who received the Ad26.COV2.S COVID-19 vaccine or a placebo.

This chain links TRBV7-9 with TRBJ1-3; TRBD1 agrees at 8 bases. V was pared by 5 bases and J by 4 bases, with 7 bases of the junction left unmatched. Germline V lookup: CDR1 SEHNR, CDR2 FQNEAQ (reference sequence). The CDR3 has 15 amino acids. The CDR3 loop reads CASSIKTGAGNTIYF. The CDR3, as DNA: TGTGCCAGCAGCATCAAGACAGGGGCCGGAAACACCATATATTTT.

This clone was observed once. Written as DNA, the CDR3 is TGTGCCAGCAGTGGGACAGTTGCCGGCGAGCAGTACTTC. It yields the protein CASSGTVAGEQYF. The V call is TRBV28, the J call TRBJ2-7; 7 positions agree with TRBD1. The germline CDR1 and CDR2 sequences are MDHEN and SYDVKM. The CDR3 consists of 13 residues. V lost 5 bases to trimming and J lost 6 bases; unmatched junction nucleotides: 7.

The genes are TRBV5-1 and TRBJ1-1; a possible D gene is TRBD1 (6 bases). Germline V gives CDR1 SGHRS, CDR2 YFSETQ. Trimming took 4 bases from V and 3 from J, leaving 13 bases between them. This CDR3 spans 14 amino acids. This CDR3 is CASSPAGADTEAFF. For the CDR3, the DNA is TGCGCCAGCAGCCCCGCAGGGGCTGACACTGAAGCTTTCTTT.

The V gene is TRBV25-1, the J gene TRBJ2-3; D is possibly TRBD1 or TRBD2 (5 bases each). The germline CDR1 and CDR2 sequences are MGHDK and SYGVNS. The CDR3 runs to 14 residues. The V gene lost 4 bases and the J gene lost 6 bases, with 14 bases spanning the gap. The CDR3 DNA sequence: TGTGCCAGCAGTGTCGCTCACTGGGGGGATACGCAGTATTTT. Translation gives CASSVAHWGDTQYF.

CDR3 DNA: TGTGCCAGCAGACCCTCTGGGGCCAACGTCCTGACTTTC. Its protein is CASRPSGANVLTF. The rearrangement links TRBV25-1 to TRBJ2-6; the D is unclear. The CDR3 runs to 13 residues. V lost 6 bases, J lost 0 bases, and 3 bases lay in between. Germline lookup yields CDR1 MGHDK and CDR2 SYGVNS.

This clone appeared once. The chain combines TRBV5-1 with TRBJ2-3, with D tentatively TRBD1 or TRBD2 (6 bases each). V gave up 1 base and J gave up 2 bases, with 11 bases separating them. The germline V gene encodes CDR1 SGHRS and CDR2 YFSETQ. The CDR3 contains 15 residues. The CDR3 DNA reads as TGCGCCAGCAGCTTGACGGGGGCTTCCACAGATACGCAGTATTTT. This translates into CASSLTGASTDTQYF.

For the CDR3, the DNA is TGTGCCAGCAGCTCCCGGGGGAACACTGAAGCTTTCTTT. It specifies CASSSRGNTEAFF. The chain has TRBV5-4 and TRBJ1-1; D is unresolved. Germline V gene sequence: CDR1 SGHNT, CDR2 YYREEE (reference sequence). Trimming took 3 bases from V and 1 from J, leaving 7 bases between them. CDR3 size: 13 residues.

This chain uses TRBV15 with TRBJ2-2, with 10 bases lining up with TRBD2. V was clipped by 5 bases and J by 4 bases; unmatched bases: 10. Germline-derived CDR1 and CDR2 are LNHNV and YYDKDF (reference sequence). This CDR3 spans 17 amino acids. The CDR3 loop is CATSWHWASGSTGELFF. The CDR3 DNA sequence: TGTGCCACCAGCTGGCATTGGGCTAGCGGGAGCACCGGGGAGCTGTTTTTT. Complete variable domain (other parts from reference TRBV15 and TRBJ2-2): DAMVIQNPRYQVTQFGKPVTLSCSQTLNHNVMYWYQQKSSQAPKLLFHYYDKDFNNEADTPDNFQSRRPNTSFCFLDIRSPGLGDTAMYLCATSWHWASGSTGELFFGEGSRLTVL.

V is TRBV4-1 and J is TRBJ2-7; TRBD2 matches at 7 bases. V lost 6 bases to trimming and J lost 6 bases; unmatched junction nucleotides: 11. The CDR3 contains 14 residues. Germline V gene sequence: CDR1 MGHRA, CDR2 YSYEKL. CDR3 region: CASRREPGGFEQYF. The CDR3 bases are TGCGCCAGCAGGCGGGAGCCGGGAGGATTCGAGCAGTACTTC.

The chain recombines TRBV12-3 or TRBV12-4 with TRBJ2-1; D is undetermined. The CDR3 is 11 amino acids. Trimming stripped 1 base from V and 5 bases from J, with 0 bases between. Here the CDR3 reads CASSLDNEQFF. The CDR3 bases are TGTGCCAGCAGTTTAGACAATGAGCAGTTCTTC.